These 20 T cell receptor beta chains originate from one sample sequenced in a study of shared T cell receptors in the human thymus. Profiled with immunoSEQ multiplex PCR; TCRdb holds only in-frame clones, not every one. This sample has 550,000 to 800,000 clones; 80% to 90% occur once, and the top ten carry 0.0095% to 0.013%. The sample also formed part of further work on human thymus T cells.

The sample taken for sequencing was thymocytes. The origin of the receptors is a girl under two years old with a congenital heart defect.

The chain is built from TRBV5-6 and TRBJ1-1; D not resolved. With 7 bases removed from V and 4 bases from J, the gap between germline ends came to 20 bases. The CDR3 consists of 15 residues. Germline V gene data show CDR1 as SGHDT and CDR2 as YYEEEE. The CDR3 loop is CASYVEYQAITEAFF. The CDR3 DNA reads as TGTGCCAGCTATGTAGAATACCAGGCGATCACTGAAGCTTTCTTT.

This chain connects TRBV7-3 to TRBJ2-2, with D possibly matching TRBD1 (5 bases). Looked up from germline, CDR1 is SGHTA and CDR2 is FQGTGA. The CDR3 runs to 14 residues. The germline V and J ends were trimmed by 1 base and 5 bases, with 8 bases remaining between them. CDR3 residues: CASSLSSGTGELFF. The CDR3 DNA reads TGTGCCAGCAGCTTAAGTTCAGGGACCGGGGAGCTGTTTTTT. Drawing the rest from reference TRBV7-3 and TRBJ2-2, the complete variable domain is GAGVSQTPSNKVTEKGKYVELRCDPISGHTALYWYRQSLGQGPEFLIYFQGTGAADDSGLPNDRFFAVRPEGSVSTLKIQRTERGDSAVYLCASSLSSGTGELFFGEGSRLTVL.

This chain joins TRBV10-3 and TRBJ2-5; TRBD1 matches at 7 bases. CDR1 ENHRY and CDR2 SYGVKD come from the germline V gene. The ends lost 5 bases at V and 5 bases at J; junction bases unmatched: 17. The CDR3 is 17 residues long. CDR3 amino acids: CAISQSKGAPEVETQYF. In DNA form, the CDR3 reads TGTGCCATCAGTCAATCAAAGGGGGCCCCGGAGGTGGAGACCCAGTACTTC.

The V call is TRBV25-1, the J call TRBJ1-1; no clear D. The germline V gene has CDR1 MGHDK and CDR2 SYGVNS. This CDR3 spans 12 amino acids. V lost 0 bases, J lost 10 bases, and 9 bases lay in between. The CDR3 protein is CASSEYPDGAFF. For the CDR3, the DNA is TGTGCCAGCAGTGAATACCCAGATGGAGCTTTCTTT.

As concerns this clone: The sample contains more than one DNA sequence encoding this CDR3. The chain links TRBV5-8 to TRBJ1-6, with a possible D match to TRBD1 (5 bases). The germline V and J ends were trimmed by 2 bases and 8 bases, with 11 bases remaining between them. The CDR3 is 14 residues long. Germline V gene data show CDR1 as SGHTS and CDR2 as YDEGEE. The CDR3 loop reads CASSLRGRDSPLHF. Written as DNA, the CDR3 is TGTGCCAGCAGCTTAAGGGGTAGGGATTCACCCCTCCACTTT.

The chain links TRBV19 to TRBJ2-7; TRBD1 matches 7 bases. Losses at the gene ends were 3 bases for V and 5 bases for J; bases not matched to a gene: 7. Germline loops: CDR1 LNHDA, CDR2 SQIVND (reference sequence). The CDR3 sequence is 14 residues long. The chain's CDR3 is CASSIARDSNEQYF. The CDR3 DNA is TGTGCCAGTAGTATTGCCCGGGACAGTAACGAGCAGTACTTC.

The J gene is TRBJ1-1, the V gene TRBV19, with D possibly TRBD1 on 6 matching bases. Trimming cost V 10 bases and J 7 bases, with 22 bases left between them. The CDR3 loop spans 14 amino acids. Germline CDR1 is LNHDA and CDR2 is SQIVND (reference sequence). DNA for the CDR3: TGTGCCACCTCGAGCCCAGGGGAACGGGATGAAGCTTTCTTT. Encoded protein: CATSSPGERDEAFF.

The rearrangement joins TRBV7-2 to TRBJ1-3, with 7 bases identical to TRBD1. The germline gives CDR1 SGHTA, CDR2 FQGNSA. The V gene end was trimmed by 5 bases and the J gene end by 5 bases; junction bases not matched to a gene: 15. The CDR3 covers 17 residues. CDR3 sequence: CASSPQSRDSSRNTIYF. Here the CDR3 DNA reads TGTGCCAGCAGCCCCCAGTCAAGGGACAGTTCACGAAACACCATATATTTT.

A note on this clone: At one end the junction does not follow the germline gene, possibly because of a read error. The V call is TRBV4-1, the J call TRBJ1-2; D not certain. The germline V gene encodes CDR1 MGHRA and CDR2 YSYEKL. The CDR3 is made up of 14 amino acids. CDR3 region: CASSQDRVVDCPIF. CDR3 in DNA: TGCGCCAGCAGCCAAGATCGGGTTGTTGACTGCCCAATCTTC.

Worth noting for this clone: At one boundary the junction diverges from the germline segment, which might be a read error. The chain couples TRBV28 to TRBJ2-7, with 9 bases identical to TRBD1. Germline CDR1 MDHEN, CDR2 SYDVKM. The length of the CDR3 is 15 residues. In DNA, the CDR3 is TGTGCCAGCAGTGGCAGGGGGACAGGGATCTACGCGCAGTACTTC. Its protein product is CASSGRGTGIYAQYF.

V and J are TRBV27 and TRBJ2-1, with 15 bases identical to TRBD2. The ends lost 8 bases at V and 6 bases at J; junction bases unmatched: 11. The germline gives CDR1 MNHEY, CDR2 SMNVEV (reference sequence). The CDR3 consists of 17 residues. CDR3 sequence (DNA): TGTGCCAGCCGTTGGACTAGCGGGGGGGGTCCCCTCAATGAGCAGTTCTTC. Its translation: CASRWTSGGGPLNEQFF.

The gene calls are TRBV9 and TRBJ2-3; the match to TRBD2 covers 9 bases. Trimming cost V 1 base and J 6 bases; bases outside gene matches: 9. The CDR3 has 16 residues. Germline assignment: CDR1 SGDLS and CDR2 YYNGEE. The CDR3, as DNA: TGTGCCAGCAGCGTATTTGTGCGGGGGGGCTCGGATACGCAGTATTTT. Protein product: CASSVFVRGGSDTQYF.

The chain combines TRBV27 with TRBJ2-2, with 8 positions matching TRBD1. V lost 6 bases, J lost 4 bases, and 22 bases stayed unmatched. CDR1 and CDR2 (germline): MNHEY, SMNVEV (reference sequence). The CDR3 is made up of 20 amino acids. Here the CDR3 reads CASRVDREGQNSSVTGELFF. The CDR3 DNA reads as TGTGCCAGCAGGGTGGACAGGGAAGGCCAAAACTCTTCGGTCACCGGGGAGCTGTTTTTT.

The table lists this clone with a count of one. The genes are TRBV6-1 and TRBJ2-2; the match to TRBD2 covers 7 bases. Germline V gives CDR1 MNHNS, CDR2 SASEGT. V lost 1 base and J lost 4; bases outside the gene matches: 12. The CDR3 is 18 residues long. The CDR3 nucleotides read TGTGCCAGCAGTGAAGGAGGGAGGGTAATAGAAGGCACCGGGGAGCTGTTTTTT. Translating gives CASSEGGRVIEGTGELFF.

This clone was seen only once. V and J are TRBV14 and TRBJ1-6, with no clear D. V was trimmed by 4 bases and J by 7 bases, leaving 14 bases between them. CDR3 length equals 15 residues. CDR1 and CDR2 from the germline V gene are SGHDN and FVKESK. CDR3 nucleotides: TGTGCCAGCAGCCCCAGAGGGCTTACCAATTCACCCCTCCACTTT. It specifies CASSPRGLTNSPLHF.

V gene TRBV27 combines with J gene TRBJ2-1; a weak D match, TRBD1 (6 bases). Germline CDR1 is MNHEY and CDR2 is SMNVEV (reference sequence). CDR3 size: 19 residues. Trimming took 4 bases from V and 7 from J, leaving 29 bases between them. CDR3 bases: TGTGCCAGCAGTTACCCCTACTGCCCCCAGGGGAAGGTTGAAAATGAGCAGTTCTTC. It is translated as CASSYPYCPQGKVENEQFF.

The chain has TRBV10-3 and TRBJ1-2, with TRBD1 identical over 12 bases. V shed 6 bases and J 6 bases; nucleotides not matched to a gene: 5. The CDR3 loop spans 14 amino acids. Germline assignment: CDR1 ENHRY and CDR2 SYGVKD. The CDR3: CAISRDRGLDGYTF. The CDR3 DNA is TGTGCCATCAGCAGGGACAGGGGGCTGGATGGCTACACCTTC.

This chain links TRBV28 with TRBJ2-7; 10 bases align to TRBD1. Germline V gives CDR1 MDHEN, CDR2 SYDVKM. The CDR3 runs to 16 residues. V was clipped by 10 bases and J by 0 bases; unmatched bases: 12. The CDR3 DNA reads as TGTGCCACTAGACAGGGGGCACGACTCAGCTCCTACGAGCAGTACTTC. This codes for CATRQGARLSSYEQYF.

The chain links TRBV10-3 to TRBJ1-1, with D maybe TRBD1 (5 bases). The germline gives CDR1 ENHRY, CDR2 SYGVKD. V lost 6 bases and J 4 bases, leaving 21 bases between the germline ends. There are 16 residues in the CDR3. This chain's CDR3 is CAIRPDSAGSITEAFF. CDR3 in DNA: TGTGCCATCAGGCCCGACAGCGCCGGCTCGATCACTGAAGCTTTCTTT.

The chain employs TRBV15 and TRBJ1-1, with D perhaps matching TRBD1 (5 bases). The CDR3 has 18 amino acids. V was cut by 2 bases and J by 3 bases, with 22 bases left in between. Germline assignment: CDR1 LNHNV and CDR2 YYDKDF (reference sequence). The chain's CDR3 is CATSRYLIGGGKDTEAFF. The CDR3 DNA reads TGTGCCACCAGCAGATACCTCATCGGGGGGGGGAAGGACACTGAAGCTTTCTTT.